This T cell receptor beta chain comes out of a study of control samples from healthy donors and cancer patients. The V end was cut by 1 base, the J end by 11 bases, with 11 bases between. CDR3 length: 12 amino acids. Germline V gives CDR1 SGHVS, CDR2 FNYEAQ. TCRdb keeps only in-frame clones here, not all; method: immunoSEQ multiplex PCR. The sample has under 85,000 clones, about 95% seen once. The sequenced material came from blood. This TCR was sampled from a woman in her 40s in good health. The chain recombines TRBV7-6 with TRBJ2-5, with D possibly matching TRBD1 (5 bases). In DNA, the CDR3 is TGTGCCAGCAGCTTAGGGACGACAGTTCAGTACTTC. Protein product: CASSLGTTVQYF.